Below are 10 T cell receptor beta chains sequenced from a single sample in a study of shared clonotypes between healthy human individuals. Naive-designated CD8 cells lacked CD45RO, were positively enriched for CCR7, and omitted terminally differentiated effector memory CD45RA+ cells. The data were produced by immunoSEQ multiplex PCR, yet TCRdb's version contains in-frame clones alone and is incomplete. Here the sample spans approximately 810,000 clones, 80% to 95% being singletons. The sequencing input was naive CD8+ T cells sorted from blood. Receptor source: a man younger than 45 in good health.

The chain is built from TRBV28 and TRBJ2-3; 9 bases fit TRBD1. The CDR3 length is 18 residues. The germline V gene encodes CDR1 MDHEN and CDR2 SYDVKM. V lost 2 bases to trimming and J lost 0 bases; unmatched junction nucleotides: 9. CDR3 bases: TGTGCCAGCAGTTTAGACGACAGGGGGAGCTTTAGCACAGATACGCAGTATTTT. The encoded protein is CASSLDDRGSFSTDTQYF.

J is TRBJ1-2 and V is TRBV11-2, with D possibly matching TRBD1 (6 bases). The CDR3 is 16 amino acids. Trimming left V 1 base short and J 2 bases short, with 14 bases between. Germline CDR1 reads SGHAT; CDR2 reads FQNNGV. CDR3 sequence (DNA): TGTGCCAGCAGCTTAGTTAGTGGGGGCGGCAACTATGGCTACACCTTC. Protein: CASSLVSGGGNYGYTF.

This chain links TRBV28 with TRBJ2-7, with 10 bases aligning to TRBD2. V was pared by 5 bases and J by 6 bases, with 4 bases of the junction left unmatched. The germline gives CDR1 MDHEN, CDR2 SYDVKM. The CDR3 length is 13 residues. The CDR3 protein is CASSARLAGEQYF. In DNA form, the CDR3 reads TGTGCCAGCAGTGCGCGACTAGCGGGCGAGCAGTACTTC.

The chain couples TRBV4-1 to TRBJ2-3; a possible D gene is TRBD1 (6 bases). This CDR3 is 17 amino acids long. The germline V gene encodes CDR1 MGHRA and CDR2 YSYEKL. The V gene lost 4 bases and the J gene lost 0 bases, with 17 bases spanning the gap. CDR3 region: CASSRKARDRSTDTQYF. In DNA, the CDR3 is TGCGCCAGCAGCCGAAAGGCACGAGACAGGAGCACAGATACGCAGTATTTT.

The rearrangement joins TRBV2 to TRBJ1-1; D is unresolved. Trimming stripped 9 bases from V and 1 base from J, with 6 bases between. CDR1 and CDR2 from the germline V gene are SNHLY and FYNNEI. This CDR3 is built from 11 residues. CDR3 nucleotide sequence: TGTGCCAGATCGAGGAACACTGAAGCTTTCTTT. Its protein is CARSRNTEAFF.

The chain has TRBV6-1 and TRBJ1-5; D gene ambiguous. This CDR3 spans 12 amino acids. Trimming pared 2 bases from V and 6 bases from J, leaving 5 bases between. Germline CDR1 is MNHNS and CDR2 is SASEGT. CDR3 coding DNA: TGTGCCAGCAGTGAATGGGGTCAGCCCCAGCATTTT. Translation: CASSEWGQPQHF.

The rearrangement joins TRBV14 to TRBJ2-1, with no clear D. This CDR3 spans 15 amino acids. Looked up from germline, CDR1 is SGHDN and CDR2 is FVKESK. V lost 0 bases and J 3 bases, leaving 9 bases between the germline ends. The CDR3 bases are TGTGCCAGCAGCCAAGAGTCCGGGTTCTACAATGAGCAGTTCTTC. Translation gives CASSQESGFYNEQFF.

The chain combines TRBV14 with TRBJ2-3, with D possibly TRBD2 on 6 matching bases. Trimming removed 6 bases from V and 4 bases from J, with 14 bases in between. The CDR3 covers 14 residues. Germline CDR1 reads SGHDN; CDR2 reads FVKESK. The DNA of the CDR3 is TGTGCCAGCAGACGGCGGGGCTCCTCAGATACGCAGTATTTT. Protein product: CASRRRGSSDTQYF. Full variable domain (remainder filled in from reference TRBV14 and TRBJ2-3): EAGVTQFPSHSVIEKGQTVTLRCDPISGHDNLYWYRRVMGKEIKFLLHFVKESKQDESGMPNNRFLAERTGGTYSTLKVQPAELEDSGVYFCASRRRGSSDTQYFGPGTRLTVL.

This chain links TRBV6-5 with TRBJ2-2; tentatively, D is TRBD2 (5 bases). The CDR3 sequence is 14 residues long. Trimming stripped 4 bases from V and 5 bases from J, with 11 bases between. Germline V gene sequence: CDR1 MNHEY, CDR2 SVGAGI. CDR3 amino acids: CASSLPSGTGELFF. As DNA, the CDR3 is TGTGCCAGCAGTTTACCGAGCGGTACCGGGGAGCTGTTTTTT.

The rearrangement links TRBV6-1 to TRBJ1-1, with no clear D. The CDR3 length is 15 residues. CDR1 is MNHNS, CDR2 SASEGT, per germline. V was cut by 2 bases and J by 0 bases, with 10 bases left in between. CDR3 amino acids: CASSETALVNTEAFF. The CDR3, as DNA: TGTGCCAGCAGTGAAACAGCTCTCGTGAACACTGAAGCTTTCTTT.